These T cell receptor beta chains were read from a single sample in a study of T cell responses to AZD1222 COVID-19 vaccine. Sequenced by immunoSEQ multiplex PCR; TCRdb stores in-frame clones only, minus some. Among 100,000 to 150,000 clones listed, approximately 90% were seen once. Sequenced material: peripheral blood, taken on day 0 of AZD1222 vaccination. The receptors come from an adult in good health. Each CDR3 is given with its conserved first and last residue. D genes are given only for firm matches. Not every row has a clone size; where given, it reads once, few, many or a size class.

d_call,clone_size,v_call,j_call,cdr3_aa,cdr3_nt
TRBD2,.,TRBV6-5,TRBJ2-2,CASRLSGVNTGELFF,TGTGCCAGCAGACTTAGCGGGGTGAACACCGGGGAGCTGTTTTTT
.,.,TRBV6-5,TRBJ1-1,CASSYGGSTEAFF,TGTGCCAGCAGTTATGGGGGGTCCACTGAAGCTTTCTTT
.,.,TRBV4-1,TRBJ1-2,CASSQDSYGYTF,TGCGCCAGCAGCCAAGATAGCTATGGCTACACCTTC
.,.,TRBV28,TRBJ2-7,CASSLRRTASYEQYF,TGTGCCAGCAGTTTACGGCGGACAGCGTCCTACGAGCAGTACTTC
.,.,TRBV6-5,TRBJ1-3,CASSYSMSGNTIYF,TGTGCCAGCAGTTACTCCATGTCTGGAAACACCATATATTTT
.,.,TRBV11-2,TRBJ1-1,CASSPGRGASGTEAFF,TGTGCCAGCAGCCCTGGGAGGGGCGCGAGTGGCACTGAAGCTTTCTTT
.,.,TRBV18,TRBJ1-1,CASSPQGPGTNTEAFF,TGTGCCAGCTCACCACAGGGTCCTGGGACGAACACTGAAGCTTTCTTT
TRBD1,.,TRBV3-1/TRBV3-2,TRBJ2-7,CASSQGSGTGSEQYF,TGTGCCAGCAGCCAAGGCTCCGGGACAGGGAGCGAGCAGTACTTC
TRBD1,.,TRBV30,TRBJ1-3,CAWSGTGSGNTIYF,TGTGCCTGGAGTGGGACAGGATCGGGAAACACCATATATTTT
TRBD1,few,TRBV7-3,TRBJ2-7,CASSIGTDGSEQYF,TGTGCCAGCAGCATCGGGACAGATGGCTCCGAGCAGTACTTC
TRBD1,.,TRBV28,TRBJ1-5,CASSLSVRGQDQPQHF,TGTGCCAGCAGTTTATCGGTCAGGGGGCAAGATCAGCCCCAGCATTTT
.,.,TRBV6-5,TRBJ2-5,CASSPSTGSYF,TGTGCCAGCAGCCCATCGACAGGATCGTACTTC
TRBD2,.,TRBV3-1/TRBV3-2,TRBJ2-5,CASSQRASGGETQYF,TGTGCCAGCAGCCAGAGGGCTAGCGGGGGTGAGACCCAGTACTTC
TRBD2,.,TRBV7-6,TRBJ2-7,CASSPPGERGLYEQYF,TGTGCCAGCAGCCCCCCGGGGGAGCGGGGCCTTTACGAGCAGTACTTC
.,.,TRBV4-3,TRBJ1-5,CASSQDADYSNQPQHF,TGCGCCAGCAGCCAAGACGCAGACTATAGCAATCAGCCCCAGCATTTT
.,.,TRBV7-9,TRBJ1-4,CASSLGGTGNEKLFF,TGTGCCAGCAGCTTAGGGGGGACGGGAAATGAAAAACTGTTTTTT
TRBD2,.,TRBV4-3,TRBJ2-3,CASSQDPGLAGVSTQYF,TGCGCCAGCAGCCAAGATCCCGGACTAGCGGGGGTAAGCACGCAGTATTTT
.,.,TRBV7-9,TRBJ2-1,CASSQEGSDEQFF,TGTGCCAGCAGCCAGGAGGGGAGCGATGAGCAGTTCTTC
.,.,TRBV2,TRBJ2-1,CASSAGGFGNEQFF,TGTGCCAGCAGCGCCGGGGGCTTCGGAAATGAGCAGTTCTTC
.,.,TRBV5-6,TRBJ2-1,CASSLTGRDEQFF,TGTGCCAGCAGCTTGACAGGGAGGGATGAGCAGTTCTTC
.,.,TRBV9,TRBJ1-2,CASSVSGNGYTF,TGTGCCAGCAGCGTTTCAGGGAATGGCTACACCTTC
.,.,TRBV15,TRBJ2-5,CATSRDKGKETQYF,TGTGCCACCAGCAGAGATAAGGGTAAAGAGACCCAGTACTTC
.,.,TRBV29-1,TRBJ1-5,CSVAQGKDQPQHF,TGCAGCGTTGCCCAGGGGAAGGATCAGCCCCAGCATTTT
.,.,TRBV5-4,TRBJ1-2,CASSLGTDYGYTF,TGTGCCAGCAGCTTGGGGACAGACTATGGCTACACCTTC
.,.,TRBV5-1,TRBJ1-1,CASSLASGIEAFF,TGCGCCAGCAGCTTGGCGTCAGGTATTGAAGCTTTCTTT
TRBD1,.,TRBV5-1,TRBJ2-5,CASSAGTGFQETQYF,TGCGCCAGCAGCGCCGGGACAGGGTTCCAAGAGACCCAGTACTTC
.,.,TRBV6-5,TRBJ1-4,CAISGGSNEKLFF,TGTGCCATTTCGGGGGGGTCTAATGAAAAACTGTTTTTT
.,.,TRBV19,TRBJ2-7,CASSIFGSGQFEQYF,TGTGCCAGTAGTATATTTGGCTCCGGGCAGTTCGAGCAGTACTTC
TRBD1,.,TRBV28,TRBJ1-2,CASRLLAPGQGSGGYTF,TGTGCCAGCAGGCTTTTGGCTCCGGGACAGGGTTCAGGTGGCTACACCTTC
.,.,TRBV10-3,TRBJ2-1,CAISEDLASPGDNEQFF,TGTGCCATCAGTGAAGATCTAGCGTCTCCCGGGGACAATGAGCAGTTCTTC
.,once,TRBV6-5,TRBJ1-1,CASIMGGARNTEAFF,TGTGCCAGCATCATGGGGGGGGCTAGGAACACTGAAGCTTTCTTT
.,.,TRBV2,TRBJ2-1,CASTETGSEQFF,TGTGCCAGCACAGAGACAGGAAGTGAGCAGTTCTTC
TRBD1,.,TRBV7-9,TRBJ2-2,CASSSGQGANGELFF,TGTGCCAGCAGCTCCGGACAGGGGGCGAACGGGGAGCTGTTTTTT
.,once,TRBV7-2,TRBJ1-1,CASSFRGAGISSAATEAFF,TGTGCCAGCAGCTTCAGAGGAGCAGGGATTTCATCTGCAGCCACTGAAGCTTTCTTT
TRBD1,.,TRBV29-1,TRBJ2-7,CSVMTGPLLSYEQYF,TGCAGCGTTATGACAGGGCCTTTACTCTCCTACGAGCAGTACTTC
TRBD1,.,TRBV29-1,TRBJ1-5,CSVGAGEGAGQPQHF,TGCAGCGTTGGAGCGGGCGAGGGGGCAGGCCAGCCCCAGCATTTT
TRBD2,.,TRBV9,TRBJ2-2,CASSELAGDNTGELFF,TGTGCCAGCAGCGAGCTAGCGGGGGACAACACCGGGGAGCTGTTTTTT
.,.,TRBV5-6,TRBJ2-1,CASSLGQPNEQFF,TGTGCCAGCAGCTTAGGACAACCCAATGAGCAGTTCTTC
.,.,TRBV7-7,TRBJ1-1,CASSLEGVPFTEAFF,TGTGCTAGCAGCTTAGAGGGGGTACCCTTCACTGAAGCTTTCTTT
.,.,TRBV6-5,TRBJ1-4,CASSSDPNEKLFF,TGTGCCAGCAGCTCCGATCCTAATGAAAAACTGTTTTTT
.,.,TRBV19,TRBJ1-5,CASSSHEQHTRQPQHF,TGTGCCAGTAGTTCCCACGAGCAACACACTCGACAGCCCCAGCATTTT
TRBD1,.,TRBV10-3,TRBJ1-3,CAINRQGVTGNTIYF,TGTGCCATCAACAGACAGGGAGTTACTGGAAACACCATATATTTT
TRBD1,few,TRBV28,TRBJ1-2,CASSSGQGANGYTF,TGTGCCAGCAGTTCCGGACAGGGGGCGAATGGCTACACCTTC